Each of the 25 T cell receptor beta chains below was sequenced from the same sample in a study of CD8+CD57+ T cells in acquired aplastic anemia (dated by TCRdb to the late 2010s). Patients chosen for sequencing had shown expansion of CD8+CD57+ cells by flow cytometry. Sequenced using an Illumina HiSeq 2000. Profiling of TCR beta VDJ combinations and CDR3 sequences used genomic DNA as the template. TCRdb handled the public reads itself, with Q25 trimming in fastp and clone calling in MiXCR, and kept productive beta chains. Each CDR3 protein gets just one entry, which takes the most common genes and DNA from the rows behind it. Present in this sample are 310,000 or so distinct CDR3 sequences, 56% of which were seen just once. The ten largest clonotypes hold around 1.3% of the sample. Specimen: sorted CD4+, CD8+, or CD8+CD57+ T cells (not recorded which) from PBMCs. These receptors all stem from a human donor with aplastic anemia.

The chain uses TRBV5-4 and TRBJ1-1; TRBD1 might be the D (6 bases). V was pared by 3 bases and J by 10 bases, with 16 bases between. The V gene's germline CDR1 is SGHNT and CDR2 YYREEE (reference sequence). The CDR3 spans 13 residues. The DNA of the CDR3 is TGTGCCAGCAGCTCTGGACAGTTTTTACGAGCTTTCTTT. Amino acids: CASSSGQFLRAFF.

V usage is TRBV2 and J usage is TRBJ2-7, with TRBD2 identical over 13 bases. With V trimmed by 3 bases and J by 6 bases, 2 bases remained unmatched. The CDR3 is made up of 14 amino acids. CDR1 SNHLY and CDR2 FYNNEI come from the germline V gene. As DNA, the CDR3 is TGTGCCAGCAGTGAGACTAGCGGGGGGTTCGAGCAGTACTTC. It yields the protein CASSETSGGFEQYF.

Points on this clonotype: With a much larger clone just one base away, this may be a read error. The chain combines TRBV10-3 with TRBJ2-1; 8 bases line up with TRBD2. This CDR3 comprises 14 residues. Germline CDR1 is ENHRY and CDR2 is SYGVKD. CDR3 sequence: CAIREAGEAQLLTF. The CDR3 DNA follows: TGTGCCATCAGAGAAGCGGGAGAGGCCCAACTCCTAACCTTC.

On this clonotype: A much larger clone lies a single base off, so this may be a read error. The chain recombines TRBV5-1 with TRBJ1-1, with D unclear. This CDR3 region has 15 residues. Germline V gives CDR1 SGHRS, CDR2 YFSETQ. The CDR3 DNA follows: TGCGCCAGCAGCTTGGCAGGTCACCGACGGACTGGAGCTTTCTTT. Translated, it gives CASSLAGHRRTGAFF.

This clonotype was seen once. The chain recombines TRBV7-3 with TRBJ2-7; D tentatively fits TRBD1 or TRBD2 (5 bases each). Germline lookup yields CDR1 SGHTA and CDR2 FQGTGA. The CDR3 covers 13 residues. The V end was cut by 3 bases, the J end by 7 bases, with 13 bases between. The CDR3 spells CASSLAGSGEQYF. The CDR3 coding sequence is TGTGCCAGCAGCTTGGCAGGGTCGGGGGAGCAGTACTTC.

CDR3 protein: CASGKGPMNTEAFF. The CDR3 bases are TGTGCCAGTGGGAAAGGACCCATGAACACTGAAGCTTTCTTT. The chain has TRBV19 and TRBJ1-1, with D unclear. This CDR3 is built from 14 residues. CDR1 and CDR2 from the germline V gene are LNHDA and SQIVND (reference sequence). V was pared by 8 bases and J by 0 bases, with 13 bases between.

V gene TRBV9 combines with J gene TRBJ2-7, with TRBD2 matching over 9 bases. The CDR3 consists of 17 residues. V was pared by 3 bases and J by 6 bases, with 16 bases of the junction left unmatched. Looked up from germline, CDR1 is SGDLS and CDR2 is YYNGEE. The CDR3 region has the DNA TGTGCCAGCAGCGCCCTGCCATTTCCTGGACTAGCGTTCGAGCAGTACTTC. It specifies CASSALPFPGLAFEQYF.

The chain recombines TRBV15 with TRBJ1-4, with 8 bases that match TRBD1. Germline CDR1 LNHNV, CDR2 YYDKDF (reference sequence). The CDR3 runs 14 residues. With 5 bases clipped from V and 8 bases from J, the junction kept 7 bases outside the gene matches. The CDR3 spells CATSATGGGEKLFF. The DNA for the CDR3 is TGTGCCACCAGCGCAACAGGGGGAGGGGAAAAACTGTTTTTT.

At least ten counts were recorded for this clonotype. The genes are TRBV20-1 and TRBJ2-1; 12 positions agree with TRBD2. Germline V gives CDR1 DFQATT, CDR2 SNEGSKA (reference sequence). V lost 0 bases and J lost 6; bases outside the gene matches: 12. There are 18 residues in the CDR3. This chain's CDR3 is CSARDWRLAGERGNEQFF. The CDR3, as DNA: TGCAGTGCTAGAGATTGGCGACTAGCGGGGGAGCGAGGCAATGAGCAGTTCTTC.

With regard to this clonotype: The junction shows a germline mismatch at one end, possibly a read error. The gene calls are TRBV5-1 and TRBJ2-3; D is unclear. The CDR3 consists of 22 residues. Looked up from germline, CDR1 is SGHRS and CDR2 is YFSETQ. The CDR3 reads CASSYPPLVVRTVDGPTDTQYF. The CDR3 region has the DNA TGTGCCAGCAGCTACCCTCCCCTGGTTGTTAGGACCGTTGATGGCCCCACAGATACGCAGTATTTT.

This clonotype was detected ten times or more. The chain couples TRBV18 to TRBJ1-6; the D is unclear. The CDR3 spans 18 residues. Germline V lookup: CDR1 KGHSH, CDR2 LQKENI. V was clipped by 2 bases and J by 9 bases, with 23 bases between them. In nucleotides, the CDR3 is TGTGCCAGCTCACCAATTACGGTCCAGGTGTCTACAAGTTCACCCCTCCACTTT. Protein product: CASSPITVQVSTSSPLHF.

To note about this clonotype: This clone may be a read error of a much larger clone one base away. V gene TRBV6-1 combines with J gene TRBJ2-2; D is perhaps TRBD2 (6 bases). CDR1 MNHNS and CDR2 SASEGT come from the germline V gene. The CDR3 extends over 17 amino acids. The CDR3 nucleotides read TGTGCCAGCAGCGAAGCCCGGAGACTAGTCCTGCCCGGGGAGCTGTCTTTT. As protein: CASSEARRLVLPGELSF.

The sample holds many counts of this clonotype. The V call is TRBV20-1, the J call TRBJ1-2; weak D call: TRBD1 (5 bases). This CDR3 comprises 15 residues. Germline CDR1 DFQATT, CDR2 SNEGSKA (reference sequence). Trimming stripped 2 bases from V and 4 bases from J, with 17 bases between. Here the CDR3 DNA reads TGCAGTGCTAGAAGGGACCTCCTTAAGAGCTATGGCTACACCTTC. It specifies CSARRDLLKSYGYTF.

The chain combines TRBV19 with TRBJ2-3, with D unclear. V lost 4 bases, J lost 2 bases, and 10 bases lay in between. Germline V gene data show CDR1 as LNHDA and CDR2 as SQIVND (reference sequence). The CDR3 has 14 residues. The CDR3 is CASSNLTATDTQYF. The CDR3 DNA sequence: TGTGCCAGTAGTAACTTAACGGCCACAGATACGCAGTATTTT. Complete variable domain (other parts from reference TRBV19 and TRBJ2-3): DGGITQSPKYLFRKEGQNVTLSCEQNLNHDAMYWYRQDPGQGLRLIYYSQIVNDFQKGDIAEGYSVSREKKESFPLTVTSAQKNPTAFYLCASSNLTATDTQYFGPGTRLTVL.

The chain carries TRBV29-1 and TRBJ2-1; the match to TRBD1 covers 7 bases. Germline V lookup: CDR1 SQVTM, CDR2 ANQGSEA. V shed 4 bases, J shed 7 bases, and the junction held 13 bases outside the gene matches. The length of the CDR3 is 15 residues. The CDR3 sequence is CSVVIQGSARNEQFF. The CDR3 nucleotides are TGCAGCGTTGTCATACAGGGGAGCGCAAGGAATGAGCAGTTCTTC.

This clonotype has just one count. This rearrangement joins TRBV9 to TRBJ2-7; TRBD2 aligns across 16 bases. Trimming cost V 3 bases and J 3 bases; bases outside gene matches: 15. The CDR3 consists of 20 residues. Per the germline V gene, CDR1 is SGDLS and CDR2 is YYNGEE. CDR3 sequence: CASSATGTSGGAGTGYEQYF. The CDR3 bases are TGTGCCAGCAGCGCTACCGGGACTAGCGGGGGGGCCGGGACGGGCTACGAGCAGTACTTC.

The rearrangement links TRBV29-1 to TRBJ2-2; D gene unclear. Trimming pared 4 bases from V and 4 bases from J, leaving 10 bases between. Germline CDR1 SQVTM, CDR2 ANQGSEA. The CDR3 runs to 13 residues. CDR3 protein: CSVGHRVTGELFF. CDR3 sequence (DNA): TGCAGCGTTGGCCACCGGGTCACCGGGGAGCTGTTTTTT.

This clonotype was recorded many times. The J gene is TRBJ1-3, the V gene TRBV5-1; TRBD1 might be the D (6 bases). This CDR3 region has 15 residues. Germline V CDR1 and CDR2: SGHRS, YFSETQ. V was clipped by 6 bases and J by 0 bases, with 13 bases between them. CDR3 bases: TGCGCCAGCACTATGGACAGAAGCTCTGGAAACACCATATATTTT. This encodes CASTMDRSSGNTIYF.

The rearrangement uses TRBV7-9 and TRBJ1-2; the match to TRBD1 covers 10 bases. The CDR3 consists of 17 residues. V was clipped by 4 bases and J by 2 bases; unmatched bases: 10. The germline gives CDR1 SEHNR, CDR2 FQNEAQ (reference sequence). In DNA, the CDR3 is TGTGCCAGCAGCTCTACGGTTCCGGGACAGGGGAACTATGGCTACACCTTC. Encoded protein: CASSSTVPGQGNYGYTF. Combining the CDR3 with reference TRBV7-9 and TRBJ1-2 gives the whole variable domain DTGVSQNPRHKITKRGQNVTFRCDPISEHNRLYWYRQTLGQGPEFLTYFQNEAQLEKSRLLSDRFSAERPKGSFSTLEIQRTEQGDSAMYLCASSSTVPGQGNYGYTFGSGTRLTVV.

This clonotype was found once. The rearrangement uses TRBV20-1 and TRBJ1-1; no clear D gene. Trimming shortened V by 2 bases and J by 6 bases, and 19 bases separated the two germline ends. Germline V CDR1 and CDR2: DFQATT, SNEGSKA (reference sequence). The CDR3 runs to 15 residues. CDR3 sequence (DNA): TGCAGTGCTAGAACCCACGGGGTGGGGAGCGCTGAAGCTTTCTTT. Its protein product is CSARTHGVGSAEAFF.

This clonotype occurred a few times. The chain recombines TRBV29-1 with TRBJ2-5; a possible D gene is TRBD1 (6 bases). Per the germline V gene, CDR1 is SQVTM and CDR2 is ANQGSEA. The CDR3 is 13 residues long. V shed 4 bases and J shed 5 bases, with 14 bases lying between them. CDR3 bases: TGCAGCGTTGTGAACAGGGTTGTGGAGACCCAGTACTTC. This codes for CSVVNRVVETQYF.

The V gene is TRBV6-5, the J gene TRBJ1-6; a possible D gene is TRBD1 (6 bases). The CDR3 spans 12 residues. In germline, CDR1 is MNHEY, CDR2 SVGAGI. V was trimmed by 10 bases and J by 5 bases, leaving 9 bases between them. The CDR3 region has the DNA TGTGCCACCGGACAGAATAATTCACCCCTCCACTTT. Translated: CATGQNNSPLHF.

This rearrangement joins TRBV7-3 to TRBJ2-2, with 7 bases matching TRBD1. Germline CDR1 reads SGHTA; CDR2 reads FQGTGA. Trimming removed 6 bases from V and 3 bases from J; junction bases left unmatched: 7. The CDR3 runs 15 residues. CDR3 protein: CASSLRGPDTGELFF. CDR3 DNA: TGTGCCAGCAGTCTAAGGGGGCCTGACACCGGGGAGCTGTTTTTT. The full variable domain, its missing parts supplied by reference TRBV7-3 and TRBJ2-2, is GAGVSQTPSNKVTEKGKYVELRCDPISGHTALYWYRQSLGQGPEFLIYFQGTGAADDSGLPNDRFFAVRPEGSVSTLKIQRTERGDSAVYLCASSLRGPDTGELFFGEGSRLTVL.

Points on this clonotype: Relative to the germline gene, one junction end is altered; a read error may explain this. The V and J genes are TRBV11-2 and TRBJ1-5; no firm D call. This CDR3 has 13 amino acids. Per the germline V gene, CDR1 is SGHAT and CDR2 is FQNNGV. The DNA for the CDR3 is TGCGCCAGCAGCTTGGCGGGGAATCAGCCCCAGCATTTT. Translated: CASSLAGNQPQHF.

This clonotype occurred a few times. The V and J genes are TRBV7-9 and TRBJ2-7, with a tentative D call TRBD1 (6 bases). V gave up 8 bases and J gave up 5 bases, with 16 bases separating them. The CDR3 sequence is 13 residues long. The V gene's germline CDR1 is SEHNR and CDR2 FQNEAQ (reference sequence). In nucleotides, the CDR3 is TGTGCCAGCGCCGGACAGCCCGGCGACGAGCAGTACTTC. Encoded protein: CASAGQPGDEQYF.